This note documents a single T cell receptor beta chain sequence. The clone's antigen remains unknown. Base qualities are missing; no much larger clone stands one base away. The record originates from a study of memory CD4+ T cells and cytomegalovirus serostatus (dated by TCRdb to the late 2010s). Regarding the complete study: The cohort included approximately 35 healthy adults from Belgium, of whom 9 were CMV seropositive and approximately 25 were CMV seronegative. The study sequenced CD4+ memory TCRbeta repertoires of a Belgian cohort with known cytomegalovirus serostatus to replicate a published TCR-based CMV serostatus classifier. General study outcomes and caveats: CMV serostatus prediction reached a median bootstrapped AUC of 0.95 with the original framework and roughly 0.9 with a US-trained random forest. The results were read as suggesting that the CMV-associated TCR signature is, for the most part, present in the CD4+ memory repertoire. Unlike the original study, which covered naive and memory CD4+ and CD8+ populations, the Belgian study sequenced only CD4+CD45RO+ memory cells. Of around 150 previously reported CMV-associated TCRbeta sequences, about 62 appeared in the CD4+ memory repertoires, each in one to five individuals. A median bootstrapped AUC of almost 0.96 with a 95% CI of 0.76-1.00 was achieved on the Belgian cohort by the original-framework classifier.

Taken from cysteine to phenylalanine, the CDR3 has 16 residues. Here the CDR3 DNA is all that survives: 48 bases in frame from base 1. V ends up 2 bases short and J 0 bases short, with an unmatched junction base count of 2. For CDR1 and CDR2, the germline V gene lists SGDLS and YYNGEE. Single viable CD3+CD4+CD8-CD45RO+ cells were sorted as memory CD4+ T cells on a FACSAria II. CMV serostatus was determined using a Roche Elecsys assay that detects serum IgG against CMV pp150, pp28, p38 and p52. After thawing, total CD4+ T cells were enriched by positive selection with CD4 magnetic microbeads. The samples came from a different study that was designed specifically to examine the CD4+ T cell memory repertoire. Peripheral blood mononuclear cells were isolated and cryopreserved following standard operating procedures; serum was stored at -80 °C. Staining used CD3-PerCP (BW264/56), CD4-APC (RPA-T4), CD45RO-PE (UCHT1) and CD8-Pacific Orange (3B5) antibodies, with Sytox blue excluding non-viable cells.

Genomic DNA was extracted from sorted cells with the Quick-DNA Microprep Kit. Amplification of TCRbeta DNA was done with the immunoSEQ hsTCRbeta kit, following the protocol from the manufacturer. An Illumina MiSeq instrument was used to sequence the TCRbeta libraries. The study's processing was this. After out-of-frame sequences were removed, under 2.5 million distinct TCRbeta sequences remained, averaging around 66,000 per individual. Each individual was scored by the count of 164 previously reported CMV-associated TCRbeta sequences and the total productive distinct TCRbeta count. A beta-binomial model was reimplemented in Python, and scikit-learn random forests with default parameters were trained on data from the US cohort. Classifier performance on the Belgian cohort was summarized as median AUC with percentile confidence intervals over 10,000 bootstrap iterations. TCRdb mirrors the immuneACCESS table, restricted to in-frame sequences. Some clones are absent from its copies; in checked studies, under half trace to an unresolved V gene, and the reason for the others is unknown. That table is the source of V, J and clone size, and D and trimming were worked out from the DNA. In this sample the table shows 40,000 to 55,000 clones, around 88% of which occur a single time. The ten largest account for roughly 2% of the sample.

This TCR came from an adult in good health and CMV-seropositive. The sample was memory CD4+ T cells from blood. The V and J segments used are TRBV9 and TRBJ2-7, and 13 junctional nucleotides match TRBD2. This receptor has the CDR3 CASSVGLAGASYEQYF. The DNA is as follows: TGTGCCAGCAGCGTTGGACTAGCGGGGGCCTCCTACGAGCAGTACTTC. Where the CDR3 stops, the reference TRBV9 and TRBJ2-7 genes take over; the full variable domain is DSGVTQTPKHLITATGQRVTLRCSPRSGDLSVYWYQQSLDQGLQFLIQYYNGEERAKGNILERFSAQQFPDLHSELNLSSLELGDSALYFCASSVGLAGASYEQYFGPGTRLTVT.